The clone carrying this T cell receptor (beta chain) was seen a handful of times. What it recognizes is unknown. CDR1 is MNHEY and CDR2 is SVGAGI in the germline V gene. After removal of 6 bases from V and 8 bases from J, the junction contained 6 bases not matched to a gene. The CDR3 spans 14 residues. This record comes from a study of human T cells and chemical hapten exposure. Study-wide background: The study sensitized with 2% DPC on an approximately 2 cm by approximately 2 cm patch of upper inner arm skin. Diphenylcyclopropenone was administered weekly to the scalp of patients throughout the roughly 24-week study.

TCRdb passed the RACE reads through MiXCR, listing each CDR3 protein once. Of around 62,000 distinct CDR3 sequences listed, about 7% are singletons. This sample's time point: pre-sensitization, week 0. As for treatment: therapeutic diphenylcyclopropenone sensitization with weekly scalp DPC. Phlebotomy was performed prior to application of every patch test. Study-wide results and limits: High-frequency TCRs, those above 1 in 1000, stayed the same after DPC sensitization.

This TCR derives from a woman in her twenties or thirties with alopecia areata. Some clones in this sample may be carry-over from other donors' samples. This chain connects TRBV6-5 to TRBJ1-6; TRBD1 matches 8 bases. The sample consisted of whole blood, taken in connection with sensitization to the hapten diphenylcyclopropenone (DPC). The CDR3 coding sequence is TGTGCCAGCAGCTTAGACAGGGGTTATTCACCCCTCCACTTT. Translating it yields CASSLDRGYSPLHF.